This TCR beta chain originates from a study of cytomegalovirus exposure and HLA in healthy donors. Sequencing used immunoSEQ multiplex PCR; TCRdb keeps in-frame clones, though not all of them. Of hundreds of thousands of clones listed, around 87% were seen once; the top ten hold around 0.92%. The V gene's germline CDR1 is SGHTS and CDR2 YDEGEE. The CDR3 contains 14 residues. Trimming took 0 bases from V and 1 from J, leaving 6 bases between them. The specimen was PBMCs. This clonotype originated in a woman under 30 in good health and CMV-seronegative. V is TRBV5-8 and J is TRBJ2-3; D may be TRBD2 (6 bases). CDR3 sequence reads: CASSLGRGTDTQYF. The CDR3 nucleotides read TGTGCCAGCAGCTTGGGGAGGGGCACAGATACGCAGTATTTT.